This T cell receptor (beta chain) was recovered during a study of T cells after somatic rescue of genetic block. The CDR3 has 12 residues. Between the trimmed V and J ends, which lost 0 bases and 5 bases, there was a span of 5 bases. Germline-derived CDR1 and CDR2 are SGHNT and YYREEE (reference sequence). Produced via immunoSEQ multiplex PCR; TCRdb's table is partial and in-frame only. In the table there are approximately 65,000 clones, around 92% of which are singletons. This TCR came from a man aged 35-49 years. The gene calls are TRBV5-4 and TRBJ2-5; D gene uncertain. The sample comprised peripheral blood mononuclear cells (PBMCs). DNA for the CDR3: TGTGCCAGCAGCTTGGATAGGGAGACCCAGTACTTC. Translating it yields CASSLDRETQYF.